This T cell receptor beta chain was captured in a study of blood T cell repertoires in COVID-19. TCRdb's table, derived via immunoSEQ multiplex PCR, lists solely in-frame clones and lacks some. The repertoire holds approximately 250,000 clones, less than 85% seen once, with about 5% in the top ten. The CDR3 extends over 14 amino acids. Trimming shortened V by 3 bases and J by 3 bases, and 12 bases separated the two germline ends. CDR1 KGHSH and CDR2 LQKENI come from the germline V gene. This chain joins TRBV18 and TRBJ2-7; D might be TRBD2 (7 bases). The clonotype was recovered from a man in his fifties or sixties who had recovered from COVID-19. The source material was peripheral blood. The CDR3 is CASSPRGGGYEQYF. CDR3 nucleotide sequence: TGTGCCAGCTCACCCCGGGGAGGGGGCTACGAGCAGTACTTC.